This TCR beta chain was recorded in a study of T cell repertoires in cytomegalovirus infection. Study information: Recently identified HLA-C-restricted and well-studied HLA-B-restricted CMV epitopes were used. Study-level results: Summed frequency of public TCR beta families distinguished CMV carriers with the relevant HLA. Dominating the ex vivo response were TCR beta clonotypes that were CMV-specific and HLA-C-restricted.

The CDR3 is 15 amino acids. V lost 6 bases and J 4 bases, leaving 16 bases between the germline ends. This clonotype has only a few counts. Its cognate antigen is unknown. TCRdb passed the reads through MiXCR, listing each CDR3 protein once. The sample yields roughly 700,000 distinct CDR3 sequences, 30% to 35% seen once. The sequences come from cultured PBMCs, collected from culture after CMV antigen stimulation. The receptor was isolated from a human donor in good health (CMV status not recorded). Some clones in this sample may be carry-over from other donors' samples. The chain is built from TRBV12-3 or TRBV12-4 and TRBJ1-3; D not resolved. The CDR3 coding sequence is TGTGCCAGCAGAAACCGAGGATTGAGCGGAAACACCATATATTTT. Encoded protein: CASRNRGLSGNTIYF.